The 15 T cell receptor beta chains below were found in one sample sequenced in a study of siplizumab effects on memory and regulatory T cells (dated by TCRdb to the late 2010s). Receptors were amplified or captured by the immunoSEQ multiplex PCR assay. TCRdb took over this immuneACCESS table, retaining in-frame rearrangements with V and J assigned. Such tables are incomplete; in checked studies, under half of the missing clones stem from an unresolved V gene, and the remainder is unexplained. The sample has roughly 100,000 clones on record, over 85% of them singletons. Together, the top ten hold 5.5% to 7.5% of the sample. Sequencing was done on a sample of CD8+ T cells sorted from blood. The receptors originated from a human donor in good health.

The table lists this clone with a count of one. The V and J genes are TRBV10-3 and TRBJ1-1; 7 bases agree with TRBD1. The CDR3 runs to 16 residues. In germline, CDR1 is ENHRY, CDR2 SYGVKD. The V gene end was trimmed by 4 bases and the J gene end by 4 bases; junction bases not matched to a gene: 12. Here the CDR3 DNA reads TGTGCCATCAGTGCTCTTTCTGCACAGGGGTTCACTGAAGCTTTCTTT. The encoded protein is CAISALSAQGFTEAFF.

This rearrangement joins TRBV19 to TRBJ2-1; D not certain. Germline V CDR1 and CDR2: LNHDA, SQIVND (reference sequence). The V gene lost 6 bases and the J gene lost 4 bases, with 7 bases spanning the gap. The CDR3 covers 12 residues. CDR3 amino acids: CASSAAYNEQFF. The CDR3 DNA reads TGTGCCAGTAGCGCGGCTTACAATGAGCAGTTCTTC.

This clone was detected a few times. V and J are TRBV19 and TRBJ1-1, with 9 bases identical to TRBD1. Germline V gives CDR1 LNHDA, CDR2 SQIVND (reference sequence). CDR3 length: 18 amino acids. V lost 5 bases and J lost 5; bases outside the gene matches: 18. CDR3: CASSSDSVGTGRGTEAFF. CDR3 in DNA: TGTGCCAGTAGTTCGGACTCAGTCGGGACAGGGCGGGGGACTGAAGCTTTCTTT. Variable domain in full (rest from reference TRBV19 and TRBJ1-1): DGGITQSPKYLFRKEGQNVTLSCEQNLNHDAMYWYRQDPGQGLRLIYYSQIVNDFQKGDIAEGYSVSREKKESFPLTVTSAQKNPTAFYLCASSSDSVGTGRGTEAFFGQGTRLTVV.

The chain recombines TRBV9 with TRBJ1-2, with no clear D. CDR3 length: 15 amino acids. Per germline, CDR1 SGDLS and CDR2 YYNGEE. The V and J ends lost 4 bases and 4 bases respectively, with 17 bases between them. For the CDR3, the DNA is TGTGCCAGCAGCCCCCACTCGAGTGAGGGCTATGGCTACACCTTC. Translated: CASSPHSSEGYGYTF.

Details on this clone: In the same sample, other DNA sequences code for this CDR3. The chain links TRBV5-8 to TRBJ1-5; 9 nucleotides align to TRBD1. The junction had 1 base not matched to a gene; V was cut back by 4 bases and J by 2 bases. The CDR3 consists of 14 residues. Per germline, CDR1 SGHTS and CDR2 YDEGEE. The chain's CDR3 is CASSGDRGNQPQHF. For the CDR3, the DNA is TGTGCCAGCAGCGGGGACAGGGGCAATCAGCCCCAGCATTTT.

The rearrangement links TRBV9 to TRBJ1-1; D ambiguous. Per the germline V gene, CDR1 is SGDLS and CDR2 is YYNGEE. Deletions cut 4 bases from V and 5 bases from J, with 12 bases between. The CDR3 contains 13 residues. This chain's CDR3 is CASSSAGQTEAFF. The CDR3 coding sequence is TGTGCCAGCAGCAGCGCGGGTCAAACTGAAGCTTTCTTT.

This clone turned up a few times. The rearrangement uses TRBV6-1 and TRBJ1-1, with 9 bases that match TRBD1. Germline V CDR1 and CDR2: MNHNS, SASEGT. The CDR3 is made up of 16 amino acids. The trim removed 4 bases at V and 4 bases at J, leaving 10 bases unmatched. The DNA of the CDR3 is TGTGCCAGCAGTGCTCCCGGGACAGGGTATTTCACTGAAGCTTTCTTT. It yields the protein CASSAPGTGYFTEAFF.

This clone was seen only once. The CDR3 DNA is TGTGCCAGTAACGAGCGGGAGTCACCCTACGAGCAGTACTTC. As protein: CASNERESPYEQYF. The rearrangement joins TRBV19 to TRBJ2-7, with 8 nucleotides matching TRBD2. The length of the CDR3 is 14 residues. CDR1 and CDR2 from the germline V gene are LNHDA and SQIVND (reference sequence). The V segment lost 7 bases and the J segment 2 bases; nucleotides outside the gene matches: 7.

The CDR3: CASSLDSGGMNTEAFF. The CDR3, as DNA: TGTGCCAGCAGCTTAGATTCGGGAGGCATGAACACTGAAGCTTTCTTT. The V gene is TRBV7-8, the J gene TRBJ1-1; unclear D gene. The CDR3 spans 16 residues. Trimming removed 1 base from V and 0 bases from J, with 12 bases in between. Germline V gene sequence: CDR1 SGHVS, CDR2 FQNEAQ.

J is TRBJ1-1 and V is TRBV6-4; D unresolved. Trimming stripped 3 bases from V and 1 base from J, with 9 bases between. Germline assignment: CDR1 MRHNA and CDR2 SNTAGT. There are 14 residues in the CDR3. The CDR3 here is CASSERASNTEAFF. The CDR3 DNA is TGTGCCAGCAGTGAAAGGGCTTCGAACACTGAAGCTTTCTTT.

J is TRBJ2-1 and V is TRBV4-1; D uncertain. Per the germline V gene, CDR1 is MGHRA and CDR2 is YSYEKL. This CDR3 contains 14 residues. Trimming left V 0 bases short and J 6 bases short, with 9 bases between. The CDR3, as DNA: TGCGCCAGCAGCCAAGATCGCATGTTCAATGAGCAGTTCTTC. The encoded protein is CASSQDRMFNEQFF.

V and J are TRBV7-9 and TRBJ2-4; D tentatively reads TRBD1 or TRBD2 (6 bases each). Germline CDR1 reads SEHNR; CDR2 reads FQNEAQ (reference sequence). The germline V and J ends were trimmed by 1 base and 5 bases, with 12 bases remaining between them. The CDR3 spans 15 residues. CDR3 in amino acids: CASSLGGGPQNIQYF. The CDR3 nucleotides read TGTGCCAGCAGCTTAGGAGGGGGGCCCCAAAACATTCAGTACTTC. Together with reference TRBV7-9 and TRBJ2-4, the CDR3 gives the full variable domain: DTGVSQNPRHKITKRGQNVTFRCDPISEHNRLYWYRQTLGQGPEFLTYFQNEAQLEKSRLLSDRFSAERPKGSFSTLEIQRTEQGDSAMYLCASSLGGGPQNIQYFGAGTRLSVL.

The V gene is TRBV14, the J gene TRBJ2-6; the D is unclear. Looked up from germline, CDR1 is SGHDN and CDR2 is FVKESK. The CDR3 totals 19 residues. Trimming took 0 bases from V and 4 from J, leaving 19 bases between them. The CDR3 sequence: CASSQESVAWAWGANVLTF. As DNA, the CDR3 is TGTGCCAGCAGCCAAGAGTCAGTGGCTTGGGCCTGGGGGGCCAACGTCCTGACTTTC.

The chain combines TRBV7-6 with TRBJ2-7, with TRBD1 matching over 9 bases. V was pared by 1 base and J by 1 base, with 2 bases of the junction left unmatched. The CDR3 totals 15 residues. Germline V gene lookup returns CDR1 SGHVS and CDR2 FNYEAQ. In nucleotides, the CDR3 is TGTGCCAGCAGCTTAGGACAGGGGGATTCCTACGAGCAGTACTTC. Its translation is CASSLGQGDSYEQYF.

The chain is built from TRBV10-1 and TRBJ1-3, with unresolved D. V was cut by 8 bases and J by 0 bases, with 20 bases left in between. The CDR3 covers 17 residues. CDR1 is WNHNN, CDR2 SYGVQD, per germline (reference sequence). The CDR3 here is CASFAPLDVSSGNTIYF. The DNA of the CDR3 is TGCGCCAGCTTCGCTCCCTTGGACGTCAGCTCTGGAAACACCATATATTTT.